The 17 T cell receptor beta chains in this list originate from one sample, sequenced in a study of vaccination and CD4 T cells after COVID-19. These receptors lack a known antigen. The Oncomine TCR Beta short-read assay was applied to DNA of cultured CD4+ T cells. One entry per CDR3 protein results from TCRdb running MiXCR on the PCR reads. The sample yields around 16,000 distinct CDR3 sequences, 45% to 65% seen once. Stated treatment: roughly 10-day PBMC culture with coronavirus spike peptide pools or control peptides (ViraFEST assay). Sequencing was performed on cultured CD4+ T cells from blood, taken after SARS-CoV-2 vaccination. The receptor source for this set is a human donor with COVID-19.

The genes are TRBV7-2 and TRBJ1-2; D perhaps matches TRBD1 (6 bases). The germline V gene encodes CDR1 SGHTA and CDR2 FQGNSA. The V end lost 1 base, the J end lost 6 bases, and 18 bases lay between the germline ends. The CDR3 is 16 residues long. CDR3 protein: CASSLGLGRGGDGYTF. In nucleotides, the CDR3 is TGTGCCAGCAGCTTAGGGTTGGGCAGGGGAGGCGATGGCTACACCTTC.

The chain carries TRBV5-6 and TRBJ1-2, with 7 bases fitting TRBD1. The CDR3 runs to 16 residues. V lost 4 bases and J lost 1; bases outside the gene matches: 10. Germline loops: CDR1 SGHDT, CDR2 YYEEEE. The CDR3 region is CASSPGGQGRNYGYTF. The CDR3 DNA reads as TGTGCCAGCAGCCCAGGGGGGCAGGGCCGTAACTATGGCTACACCTTC.

This clonotype was seen a handful of times. The chain employs TRBV20-1 and TRBJ1-2; no reliable D call. CDR1 and CDR2 from the germline V gene are DFQATT and SNEGSKA (reference sequence). Trimming shortened V by 2 bases and J by 7 bases, and 5 bases separated the two germline ends. The CDR3 is 10 residues long. Written as DNA, the CDR3 is TGCAGTGCTAGACAAGTTGGCTACACCTTC. Protein product: CSARQVGYTF.

The chain combines TRBV20-1 with TRBJ1-1; possibly TRBD1 for D (6 bases). Trimming took 6 bases from V and 3 from J, leaving 17 bases between them. Germline lookup yields CDR1 DFQATT and CDR2 SNEGSKA (reference sequence). This CDR3 region has 14 residues. This chain's CDR3 is CSATPGGADTEAFF. CDR3 bases: TGCAGTGCGACCCCGGGGGGCGCGGACACTGAAGCTTTCTTT.

This clonotype was counted between two and nine times. The chain employs TRBV20-1 and TRBJ1-5; no clear D. Trimming removed 0 bases at V and 2 bases at J, with 11 bases between. Germline V gene data show CDR1 as DFQATT and CDR2 as SNEGSKA (reference sequence). This CDR3 is 15 amino acids long. The CDR3 bases are TGCAGTGCTAGAGATACACCGTCAGGCAATCAGCCCCAGCATTTT. It yields the protein CSARDTPSGNQPQHF.

This rearrangement joins TRBV9 to TRBJ2-3, with 8 bases that match TRBD1. The CDR3 spans 16 residues. Germline CDR1 reads SGDLS; CDR2 reads YYNGEE. V was clipped by 10 bases and J by 9 bases; unmatched bases: 22. CDR3 residues: CASAGTGTLGQGTQYF. The CDR3 DNA is TGTGCCTCAGCCGGGACAGGCACCCTAGGGCAGGGGACGCAGTATTTT.

The rearrangement uses TRBV5-1 and TRBJ2-7; 8 bases line up with TRBD2. J lost 1 base, V lost 3 bases, and 3 bases had no gene match. This CDR3 contains 14 residues. Germline V gives CDR1 SGHRS, CDR2 YFSETQ. CDR3 coding DNA: TGCGCCAGCAGCTCGGTAGCGGGGTCCTACGAGCAGTACTTC. This translates into CASSSVAGSYEQYF.

V usage is TRBV7-2 and J usage is TRBJ1-1; D might be TRBD1 (6 bases). This CDR3 region has 15 residues. Looked up from germline, CDR1 is SGHTA and CDR2 is FQGNSA. V gave up 6 bases and J gave up 5 bases, with 19 bases separating them. CDR3 in amino acids: CASSQAPGAGTEAFF. The CDR3 DNA is TGTGCCAGCAGTCAAGCACCGGGGGCCGGGACTGAAGCTTTCTTT. The full variable domain, rest sourced from reference TRBV7-2 and TRBJ1-1, is GAGVSQSPSNKVTEKGKDVELRCDPISGHTALYWYRQSLGQGLEFLIYFQGNSAPDKSGLPSDRFSAERTGGSVSTLTIQRTQQEDSAVYLCASSQAPGAGTEAFFGQGTRLTVV.

The rearrangement joins TRBV7-8 to TRBJ2-3; D is unclear. V dropped 0 bases and J dropped 2 bases, with 9 bases sitting between them. The CDR3 runs to 15 residues. CDR1 is SGHVS and CDR2 is FQNEAQ in the germline V gene. The CDR3 region is CASSLAPGYTDTQYF. The CDR3 DNA reads TGTGCCAGCAGCTTAGCGCCCGGGTACACAGATACGCAGTATTTT.

The chain joins TRBV19 to TRBJ2-3; D is undetermined. Per germline, CDR1 LNHDA and CDR2 SQIVND (reference sequence). This CDR3 comprises 13 residues. The V and J ends lost 7 bases and 1 base respectively, with 9 bases between them. The CDR3 is CASTDGGTDTQYF. CDR3 nucleotides: TGTGCCAGTACGGACGGCGGCACAGATACGCAGTATTTT.

This chain connects TRBV6-1 to TRBJ2-7, with D possibly matching TRBD1 (6 bases). V gave up 5 bases and J gave up 0 bases, with 14 bases separating them. Germline lookup yields CDR1 MNHNS and CDR2 SASEGT. The CDR3 extends over 15 amino acids. CDR3 sequence (DNA): TGTGCCAGCAGTAACCGGGACACCAACTCCTACGAGCAGTACTTC. Translated, it gives CASSNRDTNSYEQYF.

This chain connects TRBV4-1 to TRBJ1-3; 8 nucleotides align to TRBD1. V lost 2 bases, J lost 0 bases, and 0 bases stayed unmatched. The CDR3 loop spans 15 amino acids. Germline lookup yields CDR1 MGHRA and CDR2 YSYEKL. The CDR3 is CASSQTGGSGNTIYF. For the CDR3, the DNA is TGCGCCAGCAGCCAAACAGGGGGCTCTGGAAACACCATATATTTT.

This clonotype was observed a single time. The chain joins TRBV20-1 to TRBJ2-5; 9 bases line up with TRBD1. The germline V gene encodes CDR1 DFQATT and CDR2 SNEGSKA (reference sequence). V shed 3 bases and J 2 bases; nucleotides not matched to a gene: 16. The CDR3 contains 18 residues. For the CDR3, the DNA is TGCAGTGCTAGGGTTCTGGGACAGGGAATTGGGCAACAAGAGACCCAGTACTTC. It yields the protein CSARVLGQGIGQQETQYF.

This clonotype turned up a few times. The chain carries TRBV20-1 and TRBJ1-6; perhaps TRBD1 as D (5 bases). There are 14 residues in the CDR3. Trimming removed 1 base from V and 8 bases from J, with 12 bases in between. Germline-derived CDR1 and CDR2 are DFQATT and SNEGSKA (reference sequence). The CDR3 sequence: CSARGGERYSPLHF. DNA for the CDR3: TGCAGTGCTAGAGGAGGGGAGCGGTATTCACCCCTCCACTTT.

The V and J genes are TRBV10-2 and TRBJ2-5, with 9 nucleotides matching TRBD1. Germline trimming cut 4 bases from V and 5 bases from J; bases unmatched to any gene: 14. CDR3 length equals 17 residues. Germline CDR1 reads WSHSY; CDR2 reads SAAADI. This chain's CDR3 is CASSGTTGTGLRETQYF. The CDR3 bases are TGCGCCAGCAGTGGTACTACCGGGACAGGGTTAAGGGAGACCCAGTACTTC.

J is TRBJ2-7 and V is TRBV2, with D possibly TRBD1 on 5 matching bases. Trimming removed 5 bases from V and 3 bases from J, with 17 bases in between. CDR1 and CDR2 from the germline V gene are SNHLY and FYNNEI. The CDR3 is 15 amino acids. This CDR3 is CASSIPTERLYEQYF. The CDR3 DNA follows: TGTGCCAGCAGTATTCCGACAGAGAGACTCTACGAGCAGTACTTC.

The chain recombines TRBV20-1 with TRBJ1-1; D gene uncertain. The V gene lost 3 bases and the J gene lost 5 bases, with 7 bases spanning the gap. Germline CDR1 reads DFQATT; CDR2 reads SNEGSKA (reference sequence). The CDR3 is 11 residues long. In nucleotides, the CDR3 is TGCAGTGCTAGTCAGGAGACTGAAGCTTTCTTT. This codes for CSASQETEAFF.